A single TCR beta chain is shown here with its context. In germline, CDR1 is SNHLY, CDR2 FYNNEI. Trimming removed 6 bases from V and 9 bases from J, with 15 bases in between. The CDR3 spans 14 residues. CDR3 and TCR beta VDJ profiling relied on genomic DNA as the template. TCRdb reprocessed the reads via MiXCR and lists one record per CDR3 protein. The sample contains about 220,000 distinct CDR3 sequences, 34% of which appear only once. The data were taken from a study of CD8+CD57+ T cells in acquired aplastic anemia. About the study: About 10 million reads were obtained on average for healthy donor CD4+ cells.

This TCR came from a human donor in good health, serving as a control. V usage is TRBV2 and J usage is TRBJ1-6; no reliable D call. Sequencing was done on a sample of sorted CD4+, CD8+, or CD8+CD57+ T cells (not recorded which) from PBMCs. The CDR3 here is CASRAESDPSPLHF. The CDR3 nucleotides are TGTGCCAGCAGAGCTGAATCGGACCCTTCACCCCTCCACTTT.